Given below is one T cell receptor (beta chain) in context. Germline V gene sequence: CDR1 SGDLS, CDR2 YYNGEE. This CDR3 has 15 residues. Trimming stripped 4 bases from V and 1 base from J, with 12 bases between. This specimen comes from a study of blood T cell repertoires in COVID-19. Turning to the study itself: COVID-19 samples collected from the United States, Italy and Spain covered acute and convalescent phases. In each case, the material was cDNA or gDNA derived from T cells, B-cell-depleted T cells, or PBMCs.

Per the original data handling: Reference gene primer amplification yielded estimated nucleated cell counts. TCRdb's table, derived via immunoSEQ multiplex PCR, lists solely in-frame clones and lacks some. The DNA gave D and trimming, while V, J and clone size come from that table. The sample has approximately 230,000 clones; 86% are singletons. The sequence came from a young man who had recovered from COVID-19. The sample comprised peripheral blood. The chain uses TRBV9 and TRBJ2-1, with D perhaps matching TRBD2 (6 bases). The chain's CDR3 is CASSPGVTSYNEQFF. As DNA, the CDR3 is TGTGCCAGCAGCCCGGGGGTCACGTCCTACAATGAGCAGTTCTTC.